Listed here are 5 T cell receptor beta chains from one sample, sequenced in a study of long-term antiretroviral therapy in people with HIV. The assay used was immunoSEQ (version v3.0), run at survey level. Some clones are missing from TCRdb's copy, which holds only in-frame ones; the method was immunoSEQ multiplex PCR. The table shows tens of thousands of clones, with roughly 83% occurring only once. The sequenced sample was unsorted PBMCs, obtained 0.7 years before starting antiretroviral therapy. All receptors come from a man aged 25 to 45 with HIV.

The CDR3 DNA follows: TGTGCCAGCAGTGAAGGATGGACTAGCGGGGTCTCCTACGAGCAGTACTTC. This encodes CASSEGWTSGVSYEQYF. The V call is TRBV2, the J call TRBJ2-7; 12 bases agree with TRBD2. Germline lookup yields CDR1 SNHLY and CDR2 FYNNEI. J gave up 0 bases and V 1 base, and 4 bases lay outside the gene matches. CDR3 size: 17 residues.

The V gene is TRBV7-9, the J gene TRBJ2-1; TRBD2 aligns across 14 bases. With V trimmed by 3 bases and J by 7 bases, 8 bases remained unmatched. This CDR3 contains 17 residues. Germline V gene sequence: CDR1 SEHNR, CDR2 FQNEAQ (reference sequence). CDR3: CASSFLGTSGRKNEQFF. CDR3 coding DNA: TGTGCCAGCAGCTTCCTCGGGACTAGCGGGAGAAAGAATGAGCAGTTCTTC.

This clone is labeled large. V usage is TRBV6-4 and J usage is TRBJ1-1; D remains unclear. Germline CDR1 and CDR2: MRHNA and SNTAGT. Trimming took 8 bases from V and 3 from J, leaving 10 bases between them. The CDR3 is made up of 12 amino acids. CDR3 nucleotide sequence: TGTGCCAGCTTAAGATGGGACACTGAAGCTTTCTTT. Residues: CASLRWDTEAFF.

The chain uses TRBV19 and TRBJ1-2; D not certain. Trimming stripped 5 bases from V and 4 bases from J, with 11 bases between. CDR1 and CDR2 (germline): LNHDA, SQIVND (reference sequence). This CDR3 comprises 13 residues. Here the CDR3 DNA reads TGTGCCAGTAGTCTAACGGACGGCTATGGCTACACCTTC. This gives the protein CASSLTDGYGYTF.

This sequence joins TRBV4-2 and TRBJ2-7; the D gene is possibly TRBD1 (6 bases). The length of the CDR3 is 12 residues. Germline loops: CDR1 LGHNA, CDR2 YNFKEQ. The V gene lost 6 bases and the J gene lost 7 bases, with 13 bases spanning the gap. CDR3 nucleotide sequence: TGTGCCAGCAGGAGGGGGACGGGGGAGCAGTACTTC. Encoded protein: CASRRGTGEQYF.